The 2 T cell receptor beta chains below all came from one sample that was sequenced in a study of blood T cell repertoires in COVID-19. The table came from immunoSEQ multiplex PCR; TCRdb's copy has only in-frame clones and leaves some out. The data contain 300,000 to 400,000 clones, roughly nine tenths of them singletons. Material: PBMCs or T cells enriched from blood (not recorded which). The receptors originated from a man in his 60s who had recovered from COVID-19.

This chain uses TRBV19 with TRBJ2-7; 7 bases are a match to TRBD1. The CDR3 has 16 amino acids. The germline V gene has CDR1 LNHDA and CDR2 SQIVND (reference sequence). Unmatched junction bases numbered 12, after V lost 1 base and J lost 6 bases. In DNA form, the CDR3 reads TGTGCCAGTAGTATAGCCCACCGGGACAGATCCCGCGAGCAGTACTTC. Translated: CASSIAHRDRSREQYF.

The chain recombines TRBV5-1 with TRBJ2-1; weak D call: TRBD1 (6 bases). The CDR3 contains 14 residues. CDR1 SGHRS and CDR2 YFSETQ come from the germline V gene. V lost 7 bases and J 1 base, leaving 12 bases between the germline ends. CDR3 loop: CASSGHRSYNEQFF. As DNA, the CDR3 is TGCGCCAGCTCGGGACACCGATCCTACAATGAGCAGTTCTTC.